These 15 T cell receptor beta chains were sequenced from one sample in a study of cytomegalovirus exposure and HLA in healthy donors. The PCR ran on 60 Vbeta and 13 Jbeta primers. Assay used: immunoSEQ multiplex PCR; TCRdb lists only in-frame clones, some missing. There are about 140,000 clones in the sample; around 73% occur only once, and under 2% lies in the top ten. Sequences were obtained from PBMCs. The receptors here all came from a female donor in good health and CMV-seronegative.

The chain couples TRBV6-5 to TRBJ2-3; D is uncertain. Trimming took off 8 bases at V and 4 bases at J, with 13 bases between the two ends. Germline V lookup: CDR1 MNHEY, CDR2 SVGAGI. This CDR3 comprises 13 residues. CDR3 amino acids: CASGQQAADTQYF. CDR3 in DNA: TGTGCCAGCGGCCAGCAGGCAGCAGATACGCAGTATTTT.

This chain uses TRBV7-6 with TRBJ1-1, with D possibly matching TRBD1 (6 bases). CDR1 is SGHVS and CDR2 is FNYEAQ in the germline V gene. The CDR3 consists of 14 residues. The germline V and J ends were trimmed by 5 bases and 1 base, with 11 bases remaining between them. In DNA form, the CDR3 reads TGTGCCAGCAGCACACAGGGAAAGAACACTGAAGCTTTCTTT. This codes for CASSTQGKNTEAFF.

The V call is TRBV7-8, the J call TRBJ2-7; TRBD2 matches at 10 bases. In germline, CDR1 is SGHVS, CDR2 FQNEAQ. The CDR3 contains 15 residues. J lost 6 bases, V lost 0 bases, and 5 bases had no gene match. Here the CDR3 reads CASSLARLAGAEQYF. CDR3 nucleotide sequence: TGTGCCAGCAGCTTAGCGCGGCTAGCGGGAGCCGAGCAGTACTTC.

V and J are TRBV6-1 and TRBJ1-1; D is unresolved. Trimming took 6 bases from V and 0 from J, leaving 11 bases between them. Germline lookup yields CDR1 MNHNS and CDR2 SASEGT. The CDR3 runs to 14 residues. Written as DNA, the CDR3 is TGTGCCAGCAGGGTTCAGTTCATGAACACTGAAGCTTTCTTT. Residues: CASRVQFMNTEAFF.

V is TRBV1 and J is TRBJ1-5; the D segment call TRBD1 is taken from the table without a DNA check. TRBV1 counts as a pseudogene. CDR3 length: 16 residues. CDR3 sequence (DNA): TGCACCAGCAGCCCCCGCGGGACAGGGCGCAATCAGCCCCAGCATTTT. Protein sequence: CTSSPRGTGRNQPQHF.

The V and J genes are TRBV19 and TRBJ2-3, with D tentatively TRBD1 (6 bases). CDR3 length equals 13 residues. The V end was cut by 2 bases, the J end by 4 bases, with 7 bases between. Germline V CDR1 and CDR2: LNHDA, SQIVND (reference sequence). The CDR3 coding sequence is TGTGCCAGTAGTATACAGGGGCCAGATACGCAGTATTTT. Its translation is CASSIQGPDTQYF. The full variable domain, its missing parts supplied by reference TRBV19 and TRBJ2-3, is DGGITQSPKYLFRKEGQNVTLSCEQNLNHDAMYWYRQDPGQGLRLIYYSQIVNDFQKGDIAEGYSVSREKKESFPLTVTSAQKNPTAFYLCASSIQGPDTQYFGPGTRLTVL.

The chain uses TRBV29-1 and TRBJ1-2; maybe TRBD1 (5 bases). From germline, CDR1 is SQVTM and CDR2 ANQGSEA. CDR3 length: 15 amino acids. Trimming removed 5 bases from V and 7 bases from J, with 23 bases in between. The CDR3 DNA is TGCAGCGTTCGTCAGGGTCGCTCTTCCTTTTCTGGCTACACCTTC. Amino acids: CSVRQGRSSFSGYTF.

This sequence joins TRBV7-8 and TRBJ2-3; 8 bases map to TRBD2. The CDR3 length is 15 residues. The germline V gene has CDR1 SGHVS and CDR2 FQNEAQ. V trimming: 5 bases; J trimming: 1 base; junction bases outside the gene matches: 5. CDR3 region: CASSQRELGTDTQYF. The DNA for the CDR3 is TGTGCCAGCAGCCAGCGGGAGCTAGGCACAGATACGCAGTATTTT.

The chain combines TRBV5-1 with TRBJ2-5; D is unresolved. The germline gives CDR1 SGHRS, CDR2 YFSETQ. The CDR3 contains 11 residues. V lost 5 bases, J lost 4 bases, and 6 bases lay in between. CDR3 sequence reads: CASRAGETQYF. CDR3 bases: TGCGCCAGCAGGGCTGGAGAGACCCAGTACTTC.

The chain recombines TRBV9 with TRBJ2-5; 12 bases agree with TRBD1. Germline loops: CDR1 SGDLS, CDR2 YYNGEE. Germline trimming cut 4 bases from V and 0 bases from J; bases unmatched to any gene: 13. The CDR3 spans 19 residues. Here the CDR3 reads CASSTFRGGTGGYQETQYF. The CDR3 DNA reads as TGTGCCAGCAGCACCTTCCGGGGGGGGACAGGGGGCTACCAAGAGACCCAGTACTTC.

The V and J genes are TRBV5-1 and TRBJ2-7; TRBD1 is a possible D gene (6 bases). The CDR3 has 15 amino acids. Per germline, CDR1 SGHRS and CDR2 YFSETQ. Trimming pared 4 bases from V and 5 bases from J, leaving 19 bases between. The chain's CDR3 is CASSPIPGHSNEQYF. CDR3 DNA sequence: TGCGCCAGCAGCCCCATCCCGGGACACTCAAACGAGCAGTACTTC.

The DNA for the CDR3 is TGTGCCAGCAGCTCCCACCGGGACAGGCTTTGGGGCTACACCTTC. Residues: CASSSHRDRLWGYTF. The rearrangement uses TRBV11-3 and TRBJ1-2; 8 bases are a match to TRBD1. Germline V CDR1 and CDR2: SGHNT, YENEEA. This CDR3 contains 15 residues. J lost 8 bases, V lost 4 bases, and 12 bases had no gene match. Full variable domain (rest looked up from reference TRBV11-3 and TRBJ1-2): EAGVVQSPRYKIIEKKQPVAFWCNPISGHNTLYWYLQNLGQGPELLIRYENEEAVDDSQLPKDRFSAERLKGVDSTLKIQPAELGDSAVYLCASSSHRDRLWGYTFGSGTRLTVV.

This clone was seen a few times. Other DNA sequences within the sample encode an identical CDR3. As DNA, the CDR3 is TGCATCCATACAGGGGAGGTGAACACTGAAGCTTTCTTT. Translated: CIHTGEVNTEAFF. The V and J genes are TRBV29-1 and TRBJ1-1, with 7 nucleotides matching TRBD1. The CDR3 has 13 residues. CDR1 is SQVTM, CDR2 ANQGSEA, per germline. Filled out from reference TRBV29-1 and TRBJ1-1, the complete variable domain reads SAVISQKPSRDICQRGTSLTIQCQVDSQVTMMFWYRQQPGQSLTLIATANQGSEATYESGFVIDKFPISRPNLTFSTLTVSNMSPEDSSIYLCIHTGEVNTEAFFGQGTRLTVV.

CDR3 sequence (DNA): TGTGCCTGGGAAGACGGGAGGGCCAGTCGATCAGATACGCAGTATTTT. Encoded protein: CAWEDGRASRSDTQYF. The V and J genes are TRBV30 and TRBJ2-3; 8 bases agree with TRBD2. The germline CDR1 and CDR2 sequences are GTSNPN and SVGIG (reference sequence). The J segment lost 4 bases and the V segment lost 5 bases, leaving 14 bases of the junction unmatched. The CDR3 consists of 16 residues.

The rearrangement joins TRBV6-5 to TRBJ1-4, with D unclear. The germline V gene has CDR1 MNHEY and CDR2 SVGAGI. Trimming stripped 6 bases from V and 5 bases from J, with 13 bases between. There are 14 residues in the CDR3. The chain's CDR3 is CASSRLLPNEKLFF. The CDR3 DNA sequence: TGTGCCAGCAGCCGACTTCTTCCCAATGAAAAACTGTTTTTT.